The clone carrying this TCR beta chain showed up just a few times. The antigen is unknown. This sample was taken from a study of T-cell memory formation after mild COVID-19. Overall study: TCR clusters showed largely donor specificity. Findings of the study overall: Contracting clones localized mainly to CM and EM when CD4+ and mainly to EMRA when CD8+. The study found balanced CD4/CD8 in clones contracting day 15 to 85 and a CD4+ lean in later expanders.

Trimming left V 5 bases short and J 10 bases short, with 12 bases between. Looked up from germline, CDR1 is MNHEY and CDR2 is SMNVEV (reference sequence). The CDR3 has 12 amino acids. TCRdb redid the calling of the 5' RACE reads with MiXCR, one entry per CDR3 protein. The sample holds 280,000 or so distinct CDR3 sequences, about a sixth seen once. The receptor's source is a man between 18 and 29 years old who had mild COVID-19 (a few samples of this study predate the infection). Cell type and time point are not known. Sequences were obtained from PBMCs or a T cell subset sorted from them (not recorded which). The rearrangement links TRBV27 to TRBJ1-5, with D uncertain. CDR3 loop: CASSPRWGPQHF. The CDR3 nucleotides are TGTGCCAGCAGTCCCCGGTGGGGACCCCAGCATTTT.